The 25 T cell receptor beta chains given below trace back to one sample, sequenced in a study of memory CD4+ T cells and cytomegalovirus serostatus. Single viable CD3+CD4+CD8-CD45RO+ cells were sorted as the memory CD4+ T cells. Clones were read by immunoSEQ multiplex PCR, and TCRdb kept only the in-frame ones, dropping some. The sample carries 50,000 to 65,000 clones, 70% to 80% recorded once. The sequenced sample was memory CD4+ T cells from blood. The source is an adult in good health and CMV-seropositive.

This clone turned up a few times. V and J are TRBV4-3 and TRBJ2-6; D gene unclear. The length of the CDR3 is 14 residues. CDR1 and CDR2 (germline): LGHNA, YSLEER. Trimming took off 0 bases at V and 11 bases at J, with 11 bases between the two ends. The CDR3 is CASSQERASDVLTF. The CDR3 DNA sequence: TGCGCCAGCAGCCAAGAAAGGGCTTCAGACGTCCTGACTTTC.

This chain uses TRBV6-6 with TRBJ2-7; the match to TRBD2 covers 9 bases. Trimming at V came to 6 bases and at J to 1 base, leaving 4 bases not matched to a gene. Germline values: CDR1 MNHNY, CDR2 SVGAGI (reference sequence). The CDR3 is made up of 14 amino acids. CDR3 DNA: TGTGCCAGCAGGTCTGCGGGAGGGTCCTACGAGCAGTACTTC. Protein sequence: CASRSAGGSYEQYF.

CDR3 residues: CASRKDRVRAFF. In nucleotides, the CDR3 is TGTGCCAGCAGGAAAGACAGGGTACGAGCTTTCTTT. This chain connects TRBV7-2 to TRBJ1-1; 7 bases align to TRBD1. The V gene end was trimmed by 6 bases and the J gene end by 10 bases; junction bases not matched to a gene: 8. This CDR3 comprises 12 residues. CDR1 SGHTA and CDR2 FQGNSA come from the germline V gene.

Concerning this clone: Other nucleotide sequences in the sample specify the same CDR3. CDR3 loop: CASSPTSGYNEQFF. The CDR3 DNA follows: TGTGCCAGCAGCCCTACTAGCGGCTACAATGAGCAGTTCTTC. The chain combines TRBV11-3 with TRBJ2-1; 8 nucleotides align to TRBD2. CDR1 and CDR2 (germline): SGHNT, YENEEA. The trim removed 5 bases at V and 3 bases at J, leaving 3 bases unmatched. The CDR3 has 14 amino acids. Complete variable domain (other parts from reference TRBV11-3 and TRBJ2-1): EAGVVQSPRYKIIEKKQPVAFWCNPISGHNTLYWYLQNLGQGPELLIRYENEEAVDDSQLPKDRFSAERLKGVDSTLKIQPAELGDSAVYLCASSPTSGYNEQFFGPGTRLTVL.

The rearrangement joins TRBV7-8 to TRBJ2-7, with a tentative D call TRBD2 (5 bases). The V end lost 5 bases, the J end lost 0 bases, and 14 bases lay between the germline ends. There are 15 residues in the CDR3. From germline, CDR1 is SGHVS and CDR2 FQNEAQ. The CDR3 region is CASSPREGSSYEQYF. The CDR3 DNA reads TGTGCCAGCAGCCCCCGCGAGGGTAGCTCCTACGAGCAGTACTTC.

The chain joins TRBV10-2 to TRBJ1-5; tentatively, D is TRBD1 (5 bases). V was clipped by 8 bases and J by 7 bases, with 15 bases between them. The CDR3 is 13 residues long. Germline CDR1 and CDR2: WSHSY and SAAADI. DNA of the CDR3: TGCGCCAGCTACGGGGGGAACGGGCAGCCCCAGCATTTT. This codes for CASYGGNGQPQHF.

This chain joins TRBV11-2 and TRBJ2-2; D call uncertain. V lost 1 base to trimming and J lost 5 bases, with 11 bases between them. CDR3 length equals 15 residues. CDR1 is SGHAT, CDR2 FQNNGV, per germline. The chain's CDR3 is CASSLVAVRTGELFF. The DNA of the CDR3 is TGTGCCAGCAGCTTAGTAGCAGTACGGACCGGGGAGCTGTTTTTT.

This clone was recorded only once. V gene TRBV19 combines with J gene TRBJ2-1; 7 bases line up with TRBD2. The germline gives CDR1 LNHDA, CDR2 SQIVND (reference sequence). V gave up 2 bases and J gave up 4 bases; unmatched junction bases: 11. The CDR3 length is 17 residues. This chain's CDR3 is CASSIRGGTNLYNEQFF. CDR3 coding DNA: TGTGCCAGTAGTATACGTGGCGGGACTAACCTATACAATGAGCAGTTCTTC.

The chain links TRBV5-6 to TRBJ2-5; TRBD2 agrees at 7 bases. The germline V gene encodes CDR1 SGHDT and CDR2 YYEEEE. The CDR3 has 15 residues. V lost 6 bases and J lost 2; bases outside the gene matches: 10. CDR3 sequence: CASIIAGNPQETQYF. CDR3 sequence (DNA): TGTGCCAGCATCATAGCGGGCAACCCGCAAGAGACCCAGTACTTC.

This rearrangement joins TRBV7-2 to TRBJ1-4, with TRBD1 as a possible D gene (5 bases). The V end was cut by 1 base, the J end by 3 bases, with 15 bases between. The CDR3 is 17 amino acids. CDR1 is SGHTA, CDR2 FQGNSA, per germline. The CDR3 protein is CASSLDYLGRPNEKLFF. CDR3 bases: TGTGCCAGCAGCTTAGATTACCTGGGGCGGCCTAATGAAAAACTGTTTTTT. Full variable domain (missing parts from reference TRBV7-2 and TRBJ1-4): GAGVSQSPSNKVTEKGKDVELRCDPISGHTALYWYRQSLGQGLEFLIYFQGNSAPDKSGLPSDRFSAERTGGSVSTLTIQRTQQEDSAVYLCASSLDYLGRPNEKLFFGSGTQLSVL.

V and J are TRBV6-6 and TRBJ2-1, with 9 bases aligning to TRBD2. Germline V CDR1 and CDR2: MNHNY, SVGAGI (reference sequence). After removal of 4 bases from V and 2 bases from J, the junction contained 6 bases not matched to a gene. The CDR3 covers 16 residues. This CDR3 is CASSFQSGRTYNEQFF. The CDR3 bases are TGTGCCAGCAGTTTCCAAAGCGGGAGGACCTACAATGAGCAGTTCTTC.

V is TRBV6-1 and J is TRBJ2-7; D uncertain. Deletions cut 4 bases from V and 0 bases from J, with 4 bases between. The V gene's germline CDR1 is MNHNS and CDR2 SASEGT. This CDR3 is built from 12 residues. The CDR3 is CASSARSYEQYV. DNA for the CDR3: TGTGCCAGCAGTGCACGCTCCTACGAGCAGTACGTC.

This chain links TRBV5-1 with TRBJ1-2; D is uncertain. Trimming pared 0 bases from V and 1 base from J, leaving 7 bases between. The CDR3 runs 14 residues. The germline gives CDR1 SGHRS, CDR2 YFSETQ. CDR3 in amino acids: CASSLGQINYGYTF. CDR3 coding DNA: TGCGCCAGCAGCTTGGGGCAGATTAACTATGGCTACACCTTC.

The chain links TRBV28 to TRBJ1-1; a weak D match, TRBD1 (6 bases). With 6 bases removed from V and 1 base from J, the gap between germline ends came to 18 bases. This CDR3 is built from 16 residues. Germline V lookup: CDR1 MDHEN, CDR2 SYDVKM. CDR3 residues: CASRQAGDRSNTEAFF. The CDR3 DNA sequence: TGTGCCAGCAGGCAGGCAGGGGACCGTTCGAACACTGAAGCTTTCTTT.

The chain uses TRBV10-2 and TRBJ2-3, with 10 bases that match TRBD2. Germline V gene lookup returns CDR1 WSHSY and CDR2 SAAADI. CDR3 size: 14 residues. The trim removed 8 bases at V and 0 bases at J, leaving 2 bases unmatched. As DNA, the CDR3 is TGCGCCAGCCTAGCGGGAGTGAGCACAGATACGCAGTATTTT. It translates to CASLAGVSTDTQYF.

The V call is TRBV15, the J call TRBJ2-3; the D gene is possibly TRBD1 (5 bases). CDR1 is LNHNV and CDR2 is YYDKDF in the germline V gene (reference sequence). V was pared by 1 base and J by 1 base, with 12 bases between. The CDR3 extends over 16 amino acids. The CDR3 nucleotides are TGTGCCACCAGCAGAGGTGGGCCACAGGGCACAGATACGCAGTATTTT. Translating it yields CATSRGGPQGTDTQYF.

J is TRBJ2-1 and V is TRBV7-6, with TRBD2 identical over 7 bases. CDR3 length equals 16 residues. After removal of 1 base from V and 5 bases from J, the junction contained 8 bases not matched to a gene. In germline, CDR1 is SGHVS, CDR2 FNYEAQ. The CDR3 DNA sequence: TGTGCCAGCAGCTTAGTTGGCGGGAGTACGGACAATGAGCAGTTCTTC. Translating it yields CASSLVGGSTDNEQFF.

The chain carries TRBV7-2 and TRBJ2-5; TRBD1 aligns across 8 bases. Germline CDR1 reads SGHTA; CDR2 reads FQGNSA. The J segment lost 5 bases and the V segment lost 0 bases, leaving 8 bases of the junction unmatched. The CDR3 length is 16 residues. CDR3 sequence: CASSLAVGQGAETQYF. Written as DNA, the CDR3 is TGTGCCAGCAGCTTAGCAGTCGGGCAGGGGGCTGAGACCCAGTACTTC.

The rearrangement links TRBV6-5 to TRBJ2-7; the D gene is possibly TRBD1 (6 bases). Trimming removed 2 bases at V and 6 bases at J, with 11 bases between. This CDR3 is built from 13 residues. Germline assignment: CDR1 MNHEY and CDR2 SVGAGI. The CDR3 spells CASSYRHRVEQYV. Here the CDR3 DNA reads TGTGCCAGCAGTTACCGACACAGGGTCGAGCAGTACGTC.

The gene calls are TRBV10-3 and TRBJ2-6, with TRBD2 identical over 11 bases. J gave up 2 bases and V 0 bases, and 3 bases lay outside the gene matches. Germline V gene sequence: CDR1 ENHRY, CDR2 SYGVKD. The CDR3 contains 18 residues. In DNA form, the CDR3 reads TGTGCCATCAGTGAGTCTTTAGCGGGAGGGGCTGGGGCCAACGTCCTGACTTTC. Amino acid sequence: CAISESLAGGAGANVLTF.

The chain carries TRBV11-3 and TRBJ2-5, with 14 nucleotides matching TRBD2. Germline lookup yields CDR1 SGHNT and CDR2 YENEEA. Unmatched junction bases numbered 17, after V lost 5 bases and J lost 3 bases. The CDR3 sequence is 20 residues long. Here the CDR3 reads CASSASGSGLAGGREETQYF. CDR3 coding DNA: TGTGCCAGCAGCGCTAGCGGGAGTGGACTAGCGGGAGGAAGAGAAGAGACCCAGTACTTC. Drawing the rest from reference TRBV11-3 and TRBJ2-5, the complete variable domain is EAGVVQSPRYKIIEKKQPVAFWCNPISGHNTLYWYLQNLGQGPELLIRYENEEAVDDSQLPKDRFSAERLKGVDSTLKIQPAELGDSAVYLCASSASGSGLAGGREETQYFGPGTRLLVL.

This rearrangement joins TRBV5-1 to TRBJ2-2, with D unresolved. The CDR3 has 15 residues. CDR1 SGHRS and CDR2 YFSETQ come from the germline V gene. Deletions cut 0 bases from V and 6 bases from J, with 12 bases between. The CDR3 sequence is CASSLGAGSAGELFF. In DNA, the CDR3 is TGCGCCAGCAGCTTGGGCGCAGGCAGTGCCGGGGAGCTGTTTTTT.

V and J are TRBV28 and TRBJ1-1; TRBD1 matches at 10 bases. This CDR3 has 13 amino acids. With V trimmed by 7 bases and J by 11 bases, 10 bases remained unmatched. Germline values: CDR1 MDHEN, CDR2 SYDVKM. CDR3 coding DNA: TGTGCCAGCACTAATCCGGGACAGGGGAGGGCTTTCTTT. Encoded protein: CASTNPGQGRAFF.

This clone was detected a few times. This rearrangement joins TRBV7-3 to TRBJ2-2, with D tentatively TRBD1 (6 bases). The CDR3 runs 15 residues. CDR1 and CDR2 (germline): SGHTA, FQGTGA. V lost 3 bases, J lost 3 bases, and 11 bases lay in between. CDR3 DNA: TGTGCCAGCAGCTTGGGGGCGAGGGACACCGGGGAGCTGTTTTTT. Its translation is CASSLGARDTGELFF. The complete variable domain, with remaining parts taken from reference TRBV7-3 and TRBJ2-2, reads GAGVSQTPSNKVTEKGKYVELRCDPISGHTALYWYRQSLGQGPEFLIYFQGTGAADDSGLPNDRFFAVRPEGSVSTLKIQRTERGDSAVYLCASSLGARDTGELFFGEGSRLTVL.

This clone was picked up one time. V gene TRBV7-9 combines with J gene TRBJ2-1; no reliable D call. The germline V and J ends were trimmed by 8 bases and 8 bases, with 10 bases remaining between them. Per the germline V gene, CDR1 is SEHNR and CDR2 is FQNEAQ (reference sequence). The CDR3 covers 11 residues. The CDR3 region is CASGESDEQFF. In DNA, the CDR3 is TGTGCCAGCGGGGAAAGCGATGAGCAGTTCTTC.